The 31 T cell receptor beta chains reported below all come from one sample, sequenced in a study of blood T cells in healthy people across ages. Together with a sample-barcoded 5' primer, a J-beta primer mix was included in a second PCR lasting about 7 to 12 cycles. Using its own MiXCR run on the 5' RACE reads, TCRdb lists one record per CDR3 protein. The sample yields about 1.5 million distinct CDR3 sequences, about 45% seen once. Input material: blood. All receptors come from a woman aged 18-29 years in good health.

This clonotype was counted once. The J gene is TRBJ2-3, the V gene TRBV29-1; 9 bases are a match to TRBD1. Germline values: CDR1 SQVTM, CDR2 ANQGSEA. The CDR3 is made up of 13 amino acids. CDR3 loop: CNVRQGGTDTQYF. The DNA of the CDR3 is TGCAACGTAAGACAGGGGGGGACAGATACGCAGTATTTT.

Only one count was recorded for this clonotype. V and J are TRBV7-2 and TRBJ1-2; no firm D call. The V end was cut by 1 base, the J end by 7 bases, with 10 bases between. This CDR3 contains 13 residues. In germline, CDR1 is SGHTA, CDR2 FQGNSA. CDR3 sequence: CASSLDVFFGYTF. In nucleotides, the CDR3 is TGTGCCAGCAGCTTAGACGTTTTTTTTGGCTACACCTTC.

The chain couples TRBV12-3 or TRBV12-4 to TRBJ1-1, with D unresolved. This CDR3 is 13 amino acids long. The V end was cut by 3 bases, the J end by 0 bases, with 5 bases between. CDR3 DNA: TGTGCCAGCAGTTTCCAAATGAACACTGAAGCTTTCTTT. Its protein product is CASSFQMNTEAFF.

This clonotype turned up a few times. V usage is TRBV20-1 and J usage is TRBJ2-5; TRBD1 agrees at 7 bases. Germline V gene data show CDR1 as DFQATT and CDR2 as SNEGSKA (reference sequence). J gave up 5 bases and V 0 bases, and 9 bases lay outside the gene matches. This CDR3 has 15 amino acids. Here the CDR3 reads CSARDWDSSLETQYF. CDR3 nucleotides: TGCAGTGCTAGAGATTGGGACAGCTCTTTGGAGACCCAGTACTTC.

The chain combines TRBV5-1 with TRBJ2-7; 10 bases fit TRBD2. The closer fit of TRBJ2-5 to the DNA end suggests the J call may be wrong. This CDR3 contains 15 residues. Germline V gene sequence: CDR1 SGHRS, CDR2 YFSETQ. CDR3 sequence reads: CASSSDGTSEETQYF. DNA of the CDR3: TGCGCCAGCAGCTCCGACGGGACTAGCGAAGAGACCCAGTACTTC.

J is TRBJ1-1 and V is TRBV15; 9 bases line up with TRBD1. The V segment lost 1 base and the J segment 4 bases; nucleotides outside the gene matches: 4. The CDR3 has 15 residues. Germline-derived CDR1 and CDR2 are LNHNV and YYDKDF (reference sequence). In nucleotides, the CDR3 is TGTGCCACCAGCAGAGCACAGGGGGCGCCCACTGAAGCTTTCTTT. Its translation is CATSRAQGAPTEAFF.

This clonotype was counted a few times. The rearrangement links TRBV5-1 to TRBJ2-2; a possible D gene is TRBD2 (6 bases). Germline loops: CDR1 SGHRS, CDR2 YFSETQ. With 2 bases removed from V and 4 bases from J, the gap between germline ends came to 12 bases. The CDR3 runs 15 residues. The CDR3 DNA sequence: TGCGCCAGCAGCTTTTTAACCGGGGGCACCGGGGAGCTGTTTTTT. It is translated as CASSFLTGGTGELFF.

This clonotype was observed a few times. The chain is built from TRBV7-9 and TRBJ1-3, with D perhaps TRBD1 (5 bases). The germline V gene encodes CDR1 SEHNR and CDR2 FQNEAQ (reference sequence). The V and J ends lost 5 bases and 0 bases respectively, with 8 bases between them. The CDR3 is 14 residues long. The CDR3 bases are TGTGCCAGCAGCGTTACAGGCTCTGGAAACACCATATATTTT. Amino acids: CASSVTGSGNTIYF. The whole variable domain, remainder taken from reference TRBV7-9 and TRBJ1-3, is DTGVSQNPRHKITKRGQNVTFRCDPISEHNRLYWYRQTLGQGPEFLTYFQNEAQLEKSRLLSDRFSAERPKGSFSTLEIQRTEQGDSAMYLCASSVTGSGNTIYFGEGSWLTVV.

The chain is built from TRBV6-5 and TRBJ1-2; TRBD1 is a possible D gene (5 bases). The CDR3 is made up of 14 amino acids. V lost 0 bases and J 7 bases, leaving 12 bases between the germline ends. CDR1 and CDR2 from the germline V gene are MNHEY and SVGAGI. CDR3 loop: CASSYSAGWAGYTF. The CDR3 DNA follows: TGTGCCAGCAGTTACTCTGCAGGGTGGGCTGGCTACACCTTC.

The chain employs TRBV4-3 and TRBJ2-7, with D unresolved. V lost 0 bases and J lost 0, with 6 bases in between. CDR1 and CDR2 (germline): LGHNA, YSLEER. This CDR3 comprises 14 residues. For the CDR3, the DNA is TGCGCCAGCAGCCAAGAGTATTACTCCTACGAGCAGTACTTC. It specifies CASSQEYYSYEQYF.

The CDR3: CASRGGVGQPQHF. In DNA form, the CDR3 reads TGTGCCAGCAGGGGAGGGGTGGGTCAGCCCCAGCATTTT. The rearrangement uses TRBV28 and TRBJ1-5; a weak D match, TRBD1 (5 bases). Germline lookup yields CDR1 MDHEN and CDR2 SYDVKM. The CDR3 runs 13 residues. Trimming stripped 6 bases from V and 6 bases from J, with 12 bases between.

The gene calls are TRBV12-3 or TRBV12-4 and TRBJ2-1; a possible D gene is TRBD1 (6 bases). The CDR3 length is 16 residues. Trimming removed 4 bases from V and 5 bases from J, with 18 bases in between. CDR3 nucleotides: TGTGCCAGCAGTTCTCCCGGGACAAAAGCGAACAATGAGCAGTTCTTC. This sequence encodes CASSSPGTKANNEQFF.

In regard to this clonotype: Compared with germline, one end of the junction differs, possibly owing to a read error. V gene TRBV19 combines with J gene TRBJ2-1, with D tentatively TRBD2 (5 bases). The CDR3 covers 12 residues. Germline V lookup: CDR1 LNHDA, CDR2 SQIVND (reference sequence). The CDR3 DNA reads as TGTGTCAGTCGGGGTACCTTCAATGAGCAGTTCTTC. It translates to CVSRGTFNEQFF.

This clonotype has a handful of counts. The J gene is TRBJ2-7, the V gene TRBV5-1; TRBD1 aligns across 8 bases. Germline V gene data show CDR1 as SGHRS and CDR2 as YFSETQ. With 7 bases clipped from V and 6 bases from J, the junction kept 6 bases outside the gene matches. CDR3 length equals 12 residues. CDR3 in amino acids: CASRWTGSEQYF. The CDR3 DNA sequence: TGCGCCAGCCGTTGGACAGGGAGCGAGCAGTACTTC.

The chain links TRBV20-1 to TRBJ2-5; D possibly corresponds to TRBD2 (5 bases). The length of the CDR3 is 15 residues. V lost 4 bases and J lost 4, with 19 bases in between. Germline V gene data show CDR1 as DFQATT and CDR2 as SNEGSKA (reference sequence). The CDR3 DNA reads TGCAGTGCTATTATCAAGGATTTAGGAGGAGAGACCCAGTACTTC. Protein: CSAIIKDLGGETQYF.

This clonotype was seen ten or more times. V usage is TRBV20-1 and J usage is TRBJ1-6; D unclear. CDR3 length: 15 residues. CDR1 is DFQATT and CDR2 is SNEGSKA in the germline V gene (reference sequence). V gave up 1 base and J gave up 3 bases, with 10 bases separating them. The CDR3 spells CSARAPGIYNSPLHF. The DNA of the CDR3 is TGCAGTGCTAGAGCCCCCGGGATCTATAATTCACCCCTCCACTTT.

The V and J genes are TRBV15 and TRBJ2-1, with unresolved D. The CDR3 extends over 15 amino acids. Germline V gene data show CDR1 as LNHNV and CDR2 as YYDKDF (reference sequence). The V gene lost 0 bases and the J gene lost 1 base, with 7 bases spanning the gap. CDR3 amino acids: CATSRDYASYNEQFF. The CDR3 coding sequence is TGTGCCACCAGCAGAGATTATGCTTCCTACAATGAGCAGTTCTTC.

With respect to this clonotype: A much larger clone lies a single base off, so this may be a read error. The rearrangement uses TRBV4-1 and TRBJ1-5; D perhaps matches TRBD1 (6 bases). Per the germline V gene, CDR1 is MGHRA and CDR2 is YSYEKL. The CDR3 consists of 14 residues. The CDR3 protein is CSSSQGTLNQPQHF. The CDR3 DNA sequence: TGCTCCAGCAGCCAAGGGACACTCAATCAGCCCCAGCATTTT.

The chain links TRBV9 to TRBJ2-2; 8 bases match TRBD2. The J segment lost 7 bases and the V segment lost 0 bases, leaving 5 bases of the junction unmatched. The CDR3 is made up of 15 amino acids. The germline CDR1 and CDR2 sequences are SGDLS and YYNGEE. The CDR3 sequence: CASSVVGRVGGELFF. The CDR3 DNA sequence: TGTGCCAGCAGCGTAGTCGGGAGGGTCGGCGGGGAGCTGTTTTTT.

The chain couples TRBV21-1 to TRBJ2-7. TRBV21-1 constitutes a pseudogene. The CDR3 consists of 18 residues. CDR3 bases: TGTGCCAGCAGCAAAGCGCGCCCAAAACAGACACTTTACAATGAGCAGTACTTC. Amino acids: CASSKARPKQTLYNEQYF.

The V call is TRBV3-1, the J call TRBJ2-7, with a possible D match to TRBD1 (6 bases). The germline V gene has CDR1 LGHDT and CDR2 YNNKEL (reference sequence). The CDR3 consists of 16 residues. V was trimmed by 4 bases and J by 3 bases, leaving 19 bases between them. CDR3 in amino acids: CASSRTDGRERYEQYF. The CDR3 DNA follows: TGTGCCAGCAGCCGGACAGACGGCCGAGAACGCTACGAGCAGTACTTC.

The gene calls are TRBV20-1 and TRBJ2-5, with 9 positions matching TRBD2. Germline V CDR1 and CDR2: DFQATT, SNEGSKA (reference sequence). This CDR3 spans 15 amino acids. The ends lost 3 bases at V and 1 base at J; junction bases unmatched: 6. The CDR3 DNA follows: TGCAGTGCTAGTGGCGGGGGGGGAATCCAAGAGACCCAGTACTTC. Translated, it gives CSASGGGGIQETQYF.

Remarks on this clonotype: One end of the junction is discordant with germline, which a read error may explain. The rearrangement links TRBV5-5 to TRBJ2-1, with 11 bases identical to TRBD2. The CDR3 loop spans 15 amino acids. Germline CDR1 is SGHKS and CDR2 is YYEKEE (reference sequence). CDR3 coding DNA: TGTGCCAGCAGCACGCTAGCGGGAGGCTACAATGGGCAGTTCTTC. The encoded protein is CASSTLAGGYNGQFF.

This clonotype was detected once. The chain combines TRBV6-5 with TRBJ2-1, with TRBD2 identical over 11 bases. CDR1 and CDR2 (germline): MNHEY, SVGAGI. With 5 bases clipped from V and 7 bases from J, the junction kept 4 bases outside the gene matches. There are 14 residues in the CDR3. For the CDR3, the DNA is TGTGCCAGCAGTCATATAGCGGGAGGGAATGAGCAGTTCTTC. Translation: CASSHIAGGNEQFF.

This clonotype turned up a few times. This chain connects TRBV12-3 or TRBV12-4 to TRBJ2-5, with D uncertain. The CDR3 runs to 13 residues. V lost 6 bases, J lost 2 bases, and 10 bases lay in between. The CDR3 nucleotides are TGTGCCAGCAGCCCCCAGGCGCAAGAGACCCAGTACTTC. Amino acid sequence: CASSPQAQETQYF.

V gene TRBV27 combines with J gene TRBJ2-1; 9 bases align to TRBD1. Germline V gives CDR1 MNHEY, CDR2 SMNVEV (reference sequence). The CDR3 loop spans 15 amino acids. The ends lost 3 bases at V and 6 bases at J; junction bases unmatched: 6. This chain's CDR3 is CASSFHGQGFNEQFF. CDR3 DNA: TGTGCCAGCAGTTTCCACGGACAGGGGTTCAATGAGCAGTTCTTC.

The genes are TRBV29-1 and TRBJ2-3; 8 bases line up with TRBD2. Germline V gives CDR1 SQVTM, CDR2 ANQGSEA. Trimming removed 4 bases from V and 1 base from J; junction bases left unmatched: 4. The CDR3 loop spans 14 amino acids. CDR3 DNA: TGCAGCGTTGTCTTACTAGCGGGCACAGATACGCAGTATTTT. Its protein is CSVVLLAGTDTQYF.

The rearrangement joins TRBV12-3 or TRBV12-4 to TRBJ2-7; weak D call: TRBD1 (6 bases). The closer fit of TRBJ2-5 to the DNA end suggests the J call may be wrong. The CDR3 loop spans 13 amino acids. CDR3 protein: CASSTGQEETQYF. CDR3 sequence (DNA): TGTGCCAGCAGTACGGGACAAGAAGAGACCCAGTACTTC.

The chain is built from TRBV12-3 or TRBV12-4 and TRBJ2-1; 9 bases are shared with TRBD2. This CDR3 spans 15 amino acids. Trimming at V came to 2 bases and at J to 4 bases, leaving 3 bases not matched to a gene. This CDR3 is CASSLHLAGYNEQFF. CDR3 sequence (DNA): TGTGCCAGCAGTTTACACCTAGCGGGATACAATGAGCAGTTCTTC.

CDR3 nucleotide sequence: TGTGCCAGCAACCGAGGACTAGCGCGCCAAGAGACCCAGTACTTC. Translated: CASNRGLARQETQYF. V and J are TRBV7-2 and TRBJ2-5, with 9 nucleotides matching TRBD2. There are 15 residues in the CDR3. Unmatched junction bases numbered 7, after V lost 7 bases and J lost 1 base. Germline-derived CDR1 and CDR2 are SGHTA and FQGNSA.

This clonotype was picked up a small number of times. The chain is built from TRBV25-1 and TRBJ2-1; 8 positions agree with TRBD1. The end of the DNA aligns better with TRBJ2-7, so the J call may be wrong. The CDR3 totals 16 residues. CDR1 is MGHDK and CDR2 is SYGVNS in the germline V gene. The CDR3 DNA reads TGTGCCAGCAGTACCTACAGGGGGAGCTCCTACAATGAGCAGTACTTC. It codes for CASSTYRGSSYNEQYF.